This is a list of T cell receptor beta chains from one sample in a study of immune aging and cytomegalovirus after organ transplant. Their specific antigens are unknown. TCRdb re-derived calls from the single-cell sequencing reads in MiXCR, one entry per CDR3 protein. The repertoire consists of tens of thousands of distinct CDR3 sequences, with around 33% occurring once and the leading ten covering approximately 26%. The sequenced sample was CMV peptide-activated CD4+ and CD8+ T cells sorted from blood, obtained at five time points, pooled. Receptors were obtained from a female donor who had a heart transplant and CMV viremia. Each CDR3 is given with its conserved first and last residue. A D gene is named only where the DNA matches it firmly. Clone size appears in some rows only: once, few, many, or a class for an expanded clone.

>TRBJ2-1|TRBV2|TRBD1|-
TGTGCCGCCCGACAGGGGCTCGACAATGAGCAGTTCTTC
CAARQGLDNEQFF
>TRBJ2-7|TRBV4-1|TRBD1|-
TGCGCCAGCAGCCAAGATATTACAGGGGGCCACGAGCAGTACTTC
CASSQDITGGHEQYF
>TRBJ1-2|TRBV6-6|-|-
TGTGCCAGCAGTTACGGCGGCAGTACTAACTATGGCTACACCTTC
CASSYGGSTNYGYTF
>TRBJ1-2|TRBV5-6|TRBD1|-
TGTGCCAGCAGCTTCCGACAGGGAGACTGCACCTTC
CASSFRQGDCTF
>TRBJ2-4|TRBV6-1|-|few
TGTGCCAGCAGTGAATTAAGGGTTTCGGCCAAAAACATTCAGTACTTC
CASSELRVSAKNIQYF
>TRBJ2-3|TRBV7-3|TRBD2|-
TGTGCCAGCAGCTTCCTAGCGGGGGGACGCACAGATACGCAGTATTTT
CASSFLAGGRTDTQYF
>TRBJ2-5|TRBV5-6|-|-
TGTGCCAGCAGCTTGGTCTGGGAGACCCAGTACTTC
CASSLVWETQYF
>TRBJ1-1|TRBV4-2|-|medium-sized
TGTGCCAGCAGCCAAGCGGATCGAGTGAACACTGAAGCTTTCTTT
CASSQADRVNTEAFF
>TRBJ2-1|TRBV29-1|-|few
TGCAGCGTTGAAAAGCACCTGAGAGGGATGTCTTTCTCCTACAATGAGCAGTTCTTC
CSVEKHLRGMSFSYNEQFF
>TRBJ2-6|TRBV7-9|-|-
TGTGCCAGCAGCTTAGGGTTGAGCTCTGGGGCCAACGTCCTGACTTTC
CASSLGLSSGANVLTF
>TRBJ2-1|TRBV29-1|-|-
TGCAGCGTGCAGATAGTCATTGAGCAGTTCTTC
CSVQIVIEQFF
>TRBJ2-1|TRBV20-1|TRBD2|few
TGCAGTGCCAACCATCCTAGCGGGGGGCCCCACAATGAGCAGTTCTTC
CSANHPSGGPHNEQFF
>TRBJ2-3|TRBV5-1|TRBD1|-
TGCGCCAGCAGCTTGGCCGGAACAGGGGGCACAGATACGCAGTATTTT
CASSLAGTGGTDTQYF
>TRBJ2-7|TRBV29-1|-|many
TGCAGCGCTGGGGAGGTTTCCTACGAGCAGTACTTC
CSAGEVSYEQYF
>TRBJ2-7|TRBV12-3/TRBV12-4|-|-
TGTGCCAGCAGTTTGAGATCCGCAGGGCCTCGCGAGCAGTACTTC
CASSLRSAGPREQYF
>TRBJ2-5|TRBV10-1|-|many
TGCGCCAGCAGTAACAGTACACGCCAAGAGACCCAGTACTTC
CASSNSTRQETQYF
>TRBJ2-2|TRBV24-1|-|few
TGTGCCACCAGTGATATACGAGAGGGAGGCCAGGCCGGGGAGCTGTTTTTT
CATSDIREGGQAGELFF